This passage covers 8 T cell receptor beta chains from one sample sequenced in a study of control samples from healthy donors and cancer patients. Generated by immunoSEQ multiplex PCR, the TCRdb table keeps only in-frame clones and is missing some. This sample has around 51,000 clones; about nine tenths occur once, and the top ten carry under 45%. Sequencing was carried out using PBMCs. Receptor source: a man aged 50 to 60 with head and neck cancer.

The chain joins TRBV10-2 to TRBJ2-1; D is unclear. This CDR3 spans 12 amino acids. V dropped 0 bases and J dropped 8 bases, with 5 bases sitting between them. CDR1 WSHSY and CDR2 SAAADI come from the germline V gene. CDR3 DNA: TGCGCCAGCAGTGAGTCGAGTTATGAGCAGTTCTTC. As protein: CASSESSYEQFF.

The V and J genes are TRBV5-1 and TRBJ1-5; 7 nucleotides line up with TRBD1. This CDR3 comprises 15 residues. Germline CDR1 and CDR2: SGHRS and YFSETQ. The ends lost 4 bases at V and 2 bases at J; junction bases unmatched: 6. The CDR3 bases are TGCGCCAGCAGCCTAGGGGACAGCCGCAATCAGCCCCAGCATTTT. It is translated as CASSLGDSRNQPQHF.

The V and J genes are TRBV5-4 and TRBJ1-4; 7 nucleotides agree with TRBD1. This CDR3 comprises 18 residues. Trimming at V came to 0 bases and at J to 9 bases, leaving 17 bases not matched to a gene. CDR1 is SGHNT and CDR2 is YYREEE in the germline V gene (reference sequence). The CDR3 coding sequence is TGTGCCAGCAGCTTGGATAGGACAGGCCAGGCTTTCAATCAAAAACTGTTTTTT. Residues: CASSLDRTGQAFNQKLFF.

In DNA form, the CDR3 reads TGTGCCAGCAGCCAAGGGGGACCCTACACCGGGGAGCTGTTTTTT. Translating it yields CASSQGGPYTGELFF. The chain couples TRBV3-1 (or the pseudogene TRBV3-2) to TRBJ2-2, with D perhaps TRBD1 or TRBD2 (5 bases each). The V gene's germline CDR1 is LGHDT and CDR2 YNNKEL (reference sequence). This CDR3 has 15 residues. Trimming stripped 1 base from V and 3 bases from J, with 9 bases between.

The V and J genes are TRBV6-2 or TRBV6-3 and TRBJ2-5; no definite D call. This CDR3 has 11 amino acids. Germline loops: CDR1 MNHEY, CDR2 SVGEGT. With 5 bases removed from V and 5 bases from J, the gap between germline ends came to 6 bases. CDR3 DNA: TGTGCCAGCAGTAGGAAGGAGACCCAGTACTTC. It is translated as CASSRKETQYF.

The chain recombines TRBV7-2 with TRBJ2-2; D remains unclear. Germline V gene sequence: CDR1 SGHTA, CDR2 FQGNSA. V was cut by 1 base and J by 7 bases, with 10 bases left in between. The CDR3 sequence is 14 residues long. CDR3 sequence: CASSLEGLDGELFF. DNA for the CDR3: TGTGCCAGCAGCTTAGAGGGCCTTGACGGGGAGCTGTTTTTT. The full variable domain, its missing parts supplied by reference TRBV7-2 and TRBJ2-2, is GAGVSQSPSNKVTEKGKDVELRCDPISGHTALYWYRQSLGQGLEFLIYFQGNSAPDKSGLPSDRFSAERTGGSVSTLTIQRTQQEDSAVYLCASSLEGLDGELFFGEGSRLTVL.

The gene calls are TRBV9 and TRBJ2-7; D not resolved. This CDR3 is built from 13 residues. Between the trimmed V and J ends, which lost 0 bases and 3 bases, there was a span of 7 bases. The germline V gene has CDR1 SGDLS and CDR2 YYNGEE. The DNA of the CDR3 is TGTGCCAGCAGCGTAGATAAGGGCTACGAGCAGTACTTC. Translation gives CASSVDKGYEQYF.

This clone was picked up a small number of times. This sequence joins TRBV6-2 or TRBV6-3 and TRBJ2-2; possibly TRBD2 for D (5 bases). V lost 0 bases to trimming and J lost 7 bases, with 9 bases between them. Germline V gene lookup returns CDR1 MNHEY and CDR2 SVGEGT. The CDR3 totals 14 residues. The CDR3 nucleotides are TGTGCCAGCAGTTACTCTAGCGACGGCGGGGAGCTGTTTTTT. Translated: CASSYSSDGGELFF.